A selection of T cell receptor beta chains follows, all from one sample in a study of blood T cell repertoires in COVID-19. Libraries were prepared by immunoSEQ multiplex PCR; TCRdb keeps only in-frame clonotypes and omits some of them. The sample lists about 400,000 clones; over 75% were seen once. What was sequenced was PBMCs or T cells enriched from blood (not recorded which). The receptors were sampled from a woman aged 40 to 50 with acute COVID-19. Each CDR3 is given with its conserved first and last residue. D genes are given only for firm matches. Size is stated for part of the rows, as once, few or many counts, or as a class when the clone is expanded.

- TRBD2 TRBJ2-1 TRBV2 TGTGCCAGCAGTGATTGGCGACTAGCGGGGGGGCCGGGTGAGCAGTTCTTC CASSDWRLAGGPGEQFF
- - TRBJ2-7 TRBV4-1 TGCGCCAGCAGCCAAGATAAGGGGATGACAGGCACCCGTCTCTACGAGCAGTACTTC CASSQDKGMTGTRLYEQYF
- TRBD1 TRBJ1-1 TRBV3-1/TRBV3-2 TGTGCCAGCAGCCGAGTGGACAGGGGGAACACTGAAGCTTTCTTT CASSRVDRGNTEAFF
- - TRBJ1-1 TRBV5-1 TGCGCCAGCCGCACAGCCAGCGGCACTGAAGCTTTCTTT CASRTASGTEAFF
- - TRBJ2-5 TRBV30 TGTGCCTGGGAACCCGGGGGAGGTTATAGGACCCAGTACTTC CAWEPGGGYRTQYF
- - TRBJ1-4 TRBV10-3 TGTGCCATCACCGGTGACGGGGAAAAACTGTTTTTT CAITGDGEKLFF
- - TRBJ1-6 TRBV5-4 TGTGCCAGCAGCTTGAACCGGGATAATTCACCCCTCCACTTT CASSLNRDNSPLHF
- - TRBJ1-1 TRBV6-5 TGTGCCAGCAGTTACTTTCGAGGCAGCCCAAAAACTGAAGCTTTCTTT CASSYFRGSPKTEAFF
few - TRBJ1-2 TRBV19 TGTGCCAGTAGTTCACAGGGACGTGGCTACACCTTC CASSSQGRGYTF
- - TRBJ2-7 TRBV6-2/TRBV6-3 TGTGCCAGCAGTTACGGCGGGAACTACGAGCAGTACTTC CASSYGGNYEQYF
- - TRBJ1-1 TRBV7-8 TGTGCCAGCAGCCACAATGGCGGGGACACTGAAGCTTTCTTT CASSHNGGDTEAFF